The 18 T cell receptor beta chains given below trace back to one sample, sequenced in a study of cytotoxic CD8 clonotypes in ibrutinib-treated CLL. Assay used: immunoSEQ multiplex PCR; TCRdb lists only in-frame clones, some missing. The table has 150,000 to 250,000 clones, roughly 72% seen once; the top ten hold around 15%. The source material was PBMCs, sampled after 24 months of ibrutinib treatment. The receptors shown here come from a human donor with chronic lymphocytic leukemia.

V is TRBV6-1 and J is TRBJ2-7, with D perhaps given as TRBD1 or TRBD2 (5 bases each). The ends were cut back, 6 bases at V and 4 bases at J, with 16 bases in the middle. This CDR3 region has 14 residues. The germline gives CDR1 MNHNS, CDR2 SASEGT. The CDR3 region has the DNA TGTGCCAGCAGAGGGACCGAGACACGGTACGAGCAGTACTTC. This translates into CASRGTETRYEQYF.

The CDR3 nucleotides read TGTGCCAGCCCACCTTGGCGGGAGGGATTCGATGAGCAGTTCTTC. Protein product: CASPPWREGFDEQFF. The chain has TRBV7-9 and TRBJ2-1, with 9 bases fitting TRBD2. This CDR3 is built from 15 residues. CDR1 SEHNR and CDR2 FQNEAQ come from the germline V gene (reference sequence). Trimming removed 8 bases from V and 8 bases from J; junction bases left unmatched: 13.

The rearrangement uses TRBV11-2 and TRBJ1-1, with D possibly being TRBD1 (6 bases). V dropped 8 bases and J dropped 5 bases, with 15 bases sitting between them. Germline assignment: CDR1 SGHAT and CDR2 FQNNGV. The CDR3 is 13 amino acids. The DNA of the CDR3 is TGTGCCAGCCCACAGGAGGGGGGAACTGAAGCTTTCTTT. Translation gives CASPQEGGTEAFF.

The V call is TRBV18, the J call TRBJ1-1; maybe TRBD1 (5 bases). Per germline, CDR1 KGHSH and CDR2 LQKENI. The germline V and J ends were trimmed by 2 bases and 7 bases, with 8 bases remaining between them. This CDR3 has 12 residues. CDR3 residues: CASSPARGEAFF. CDR3 coding DNA: TGTGCCAGCTCACCAGCGAGGGGTGAAGCTTTCTTT.

This chain uses TRBV28 with TRBJ2-7; no firm D call. Germline V gene sequence: CDR1 MDHEN, CDR2 SYDVKM. The CDR3 has 13 residues. V was shortened by 7 bases and J by 6 bases, with 16 bases between the two germline ends. The CDR3 DNA sequence: TGTGCCAGCAATCCAGTCGGGTCGTCCGAGCAGTACTTC. This translates into CASNPVGSSEQYF.

A few counts support this clone. This chain connects TRBV4-2 to TRBJ2-1; D is unresolved. Germline CDR1 reads LGHNA; CDR2 reads YNFKEQ. The CDR3 spans 15 residues. Trimming took off 4 bases at V and 7 bases at J, with 17 bases between the two ends. The CDR3 spells CASSLGEGPKNEQFF. The CDR3 DNA reads TGTGCCAGCAGCCTCGGAGAAGGGCCGAAGAATGAGCAGTTCTTC.

This clone came up once. The gene calls are TRBV7-8 and TRBJ2-1; TRBD2 matches 9 bases. This CDR3 spans 14 amino acids. The V segment lost 5 bases and the J segment 8 bases; nucleotides outside the gene matches: 7. Germline V lookup: CDR1 SGHVS, CDR2 FQNEAQ. In DNA form, the CDR3 reads TGTGCCAGCAGCGCTGGACTAGCGAACCATGAGCAGTTCTTC. This gives the protein CASSAGLANHEQFF.

This chain joins TRBV19 and TRBJ1-5; D is unclear. Germline-derived CDR1 and CDR2 are LNHDA and SQIVND (reference sequence). Trimming removed 3 bases from V and 0 bases from J, with 9 bases in between. The CDR3 extends over 15 amino acids. The CDR3 DNA reads TGTGCCAGTAGTATGGGGATGCATAGCAATCAGCCCCAGCATTTT. As protein: CASSMGMHSNQPQHF. Supplemented by reference TRBV19 and TRBJ1-5, the full variable domain reads DGGITQSPKYLFRKEGQNVTLSCEQNLNHDAMYWYRQDPGQGLRLIYYSQIVNDFQKGDIAEGYSVSREKKESFPLTVTSAQKNPTAFYLCASSMGMHSNQPQHFGDGTRLSIL.

This clone came up a few times. The V gene is TRBV5-4, the J gene TRBJ1-5; D remains ambiguous. This CDR3 has 14 residues. Germline-derived CDR1 and CDR2 are SGHNT and YYREEE (reference sequence). Trimming removed 5 bases at V and 5 bases at J, with 14 bases between. The CDR3 region is CASSPGPGDQPQHF. CDR3 in DNA: TGTGCCAGCAGTCCCGGGCCCGGGGATCAGCCCCAGCATTTT. Full variable domain (outside the CDR3, taken from reference TRBV5-4 and TRBJ1-5): ETGVTQSPTHLIKTRGQQVTLRCSSQSGHNTVSWYQQALGQGPQFIFQYYREEENGRGNFPPRFSGLQFPNYSSELNVNALELDDSALYLCASSPGPGDQPQHFGDGTRLSIL.

This chain uses TRBV5-1 with TRBJ2-1, with TRBD2 matching 7 bases. Trimming removed 5 bases from V and 5 bases from J; junction bases left unmatched: 4. The CDR3 is made up of 13 amino acids. Germline lookup yields CDR1 SGHRS and CDR2 YFSETQ. The chain's CDR3 is CASRRLADNEQFF. The CDR3 DNA sequence: TGCGCCAGCAGAAGACTAGCAGACAATGAGCAGTTCTTC.

This clone has just one count. The chain uses TRBV29-1 and TRBJ2-5; D gene uncertain. Deletions cut 6 bases from V and 4 bases from J, with 6 bases between. The germline V gene encodes CDR1 SQVTM and CDR2 ANQGSEA. This CDR3 has 10 amino acids. The CDR3 nucleotides are TGCAGCGTAGACGCAGAGACCCAGTACTTC. Its protein product is CSVDAETQYF.

In DNA, the CDR3 is TGTGCCAGCAGCTCTAACGTCTACAATGAGCAGTTCTTC. Translation gives CASSSNVYNEQFF. V and J are TRBV11-3 and TRBJ2-1; D not certain. The CDR3 runs to 13 residues. Germline V gene lookup returns CDR1 SGHNT and CDR2 YENEEA. The V end lost 4 bases, the J end lost 3 bases, and 7 bases lay between the germline ends. The whole variable domain, remainder taken from reference TRBV11-3 and TRBJ2-1, is EAGVVQSPRYKIIEKKQPVAFWCNPISGHNTLYWYLQNLGQGPELLIRYENEEAVDDSQLPKDRFSAERLKGVDSTLKIQPAELGDSAVYLCASSSNVYNEQFFGPGTRLTVL.

CDR3 bases: TGTGCCAGCAGCCACCCAGTGGCAACTGGGGAGACCCAGTACTTC. Its protein is CASSHPVATGETQYF. The chain has TRBV5-4 and TRBJ2-5; no definite D call. This CDR3 comprises 15 residues. Germline loops: CDR1 SGHNT, CDR2 YYREEE (reference sequence). The V end lost 4 bases, the J end lost 5 bases, and 18 bases lay between the germline ends.

The chain has TRBV4-3 and TRBJ1-6; no clear D. Trimming pared 0 bases from V and 10 bases from J, leaving 22 bases between. Germline assignment: CDR1 LGHNA and CDR2 YSLEER. This CDR3 is 18 amino acids long. The CDR3 loop reads CASSQEVYGGWEASPLHF. The DNA of the CDR3 is TGCGCCAGCAGCCAAGAAGTCTACGGTGGCTGGGAGGCGTCACCCCTCCACTTT.

V and J are TRBV18 and TRBJ2-1, with 10 bases matching TRBD1. V was clipped by 5 bases and J by 5 bases; unmatched bases: 12. The CDR3 is made up of 17 amino acids. Germline V gives CDR1 KGHSH, CDR2 LQKENI. The CDR3 protein is CASSRDRGQRGHNEQFF. The CDR3 coding sequence is TGTGCCAGCTCAAGAGACAGGGGGCAAAGGGGCCACAATGAGCAGTTCTTC.

The V gene is TRBV6-6, the J gene TRBJ2-3, with D uncertain. The CDR3 contains 11 residues. V gave up 8 bases and J gave up 4 bases, with 7 bases separating them. Germline lookup yields CDR1 MNHNY and CDR2 SVGAGI (reference sequence). The CDR3 DNA sequence: TGTGCCAGCTCCGTGGCAGATACGCAGTATTTT. This translates into CASSVADTQYF.

The rearrangement uses TRBV25-1 and TRBJ2-1; weak D call: TRBD1 (6 bases). The CDR3 consists of 15 residues. The V end was cut by 7 bases, the J end by 6 bases, with 19 bases between. Germline lookup yields CDR1 MGHDK and CDR2 SYGVNS. This CDR3 is CASTKGGRGFNEQFF. The CDR3 DNA reads TGTGCCAGCACAAAAGGGGGTCGGGGATTCAATGAGCAGTTCTTC.

The chain joins TRBV7-2 to TRBJ2-7; TRBD2 matches at 10 bases. CDR3 length: 17 amino acids. Per the germline V gene, CDR1 is SGHTA and CDR2 is FQGNSA. The junction had 6 bases not matched to a gene; V was cut back by 0 bases and J by 1 base. CDR3 protein: CASSLAPSGRESYEQYF. The CDR3 DNA is TGTGCCAGCAGCTTAGCCCCCAGCGGGAGGGAGTCCTACGAGCAGTACTTC.